What follows are 11 T cell receptor beta chains derived from one specimen sequenced in a study of T cell responses to AZD1222 COVID-19 vaccine. Only in-frame clones appear in the TCRdb table, and some are missing; sequencing was by immunoSEQ multiplex PCR. The data show 120,000 to 150,000 clones, more than 75% seen once. Sequences were derived from peripheral blood, sampled 28 days after the second AZD1222 dose. These receptors were taken from an adult who received the AZD1222 COVID-19 vaccine.

The gene calls are TRBV24-1 and TRBJ2-7; the D gene could be TRBD1 or TRBD2 (5 bases each). There are 13 residues in the CDR3. CDR1 is KGHDR, CDR2 SFDVKD, per germline. Trimming stripped 3 bases from V and 5 bases from J, with 10 bases between. The CDR3, as DNA: TGTGCCACCAGTGATGGGACCGCCGACGAGCAGTACTTC. Protein: CATSDGTADEQYF.

The chain couples TRBV7-9 to TRBJ1-6, with 9 bases matching TRBD1. After removal of 5 bases from V and 3 bases from J, the junction contained 2 bases not matched to a gene. CDR3 size: 15 residues. The V gene's germline CDR1 is SEHNR and CDR2 FQNEAQ (reference sequence). In DNA, the CDR3 is TGTGCCAGCAGCCCGGGACAGGGCTATAATTCACCCCTCCACTTT. Protein sequence: CASSPGQGYNSPLHF.

The V call is TRBV6-8, the J call TRBJ1-6; unclear D gene. Germline CDR1 MNHGY, CDR2 SAAAGT. V lost 6 bases and J 0 bases, leaving 12 bases between the germline ends. The CDR3 spans 16 residues. In DNA, the CDR3 is TGTGCCAGCAGGGGTGTCGGGAACTCCTATAATTCACCCCTCCACTTT. It translates to CASRGVGNSYNSPLHF.

V is TRBV3-1 (or the pseudogene TRBV3-2) and J is TRBJ2-1; 10 positions agree with TRBD2. CDR1 and CDR2 (germline): LGHDT, YNNKEL (reference sequence). The CDR3 runs 17 residues. The trim removed 4 bases at V and 0 bases at J, leaving 6 bases unmatched. The CDR3 loop is CASSPTSGPSSYNEQFF. The CDR3 DNA follows: TGTGCCAGCAGCCCGACTAGCGGGCCCTCCTCCTACAATGAGCAGTTCTTC.

The chain joins TRBV6-5 to TRBJ1-6; D remains unclear. The V gene's germline CDR1 is MNHEY and CDR2 SVGAGI. This CDR3 comprises 12 residues. Trimming removed 2 bases from V and 8 bases from J, with 4 bases in between. The CDR3 DNA reads as TGTGCCAGCAGTTACCATGATTCACCCCTCCACTTT. Its protein product is CASSYHDSPLHF.

The chain employs TRBV28 and TRBJ1-1; 7 nucleotides match TRBD1. V lost 7 bases to trimming and J lost 5 bases; unmatched junction nucleotides: 7. CDR1 MDHEN and CDR2 SYDVKM come from the germline V gene. This CDR3 comprises 13 residues. The CDR3 reads CASTLDRVTEAFF. As DNA, the CDR3 is TGTGCCAGCACCCTCGACAGGGTAACTGAAGCTTTCTTT.

The rearrangement links TRBV6-4 to TRBJ2-7; possible D gene TRBD2, 6 bases. CDR3 length equals 15 residues. V was trimmed by 3 bases and J by 2 bases, leaving 14 bases between them. Germline lookup yields CDR1 MRHNA and CDR2 SNTAGT. CDR3: CASSEQASGPYEQYF. CDR3 nucleotide sequence: TGTGCCAGCAGTGAACAGGCCAGCGGGCCCTACGAGCAGTACTTC.

This chain joins TRBV12-3 or TRBV12-4 and TRBJ2-7, with D uncertain. The V end was cut by 7 bases, the J end by 5 bases, with 15 bases between. The CDR3 covers 13 residues. The CDR3 sequence: CASTKGLVNEQYF. The CDR3 DNA is TGTGCCAGCACAAAAGGGTTAGTAAACGAGCAGTACTTC.

The chain combines TRBV7-8 with TRBJ2-5; D call uncertain. Per the germline V gene, CDR1 is SGHVS and CDR2 is FQNEAQ. With 6 bases removed from V and 3 bases from J, the gap between germline ends came to 5 bases. The CDR3 has 11 amino acids. CDR3 bases: TGTGCCAGCAGTGGAAAAGAGACCCAGTACTTC. This codes for CASSGKETQYF.

The chain uses TRBV5-1 and TRBJ1-4, with TRBD1 as a possible D gene (5 bases). V was trimmed by 3 bases and J by 0 bases, leaving 12 bases between them. Per germline, CDR1 SGHRS and CDR2 YFSETQ. There are 16 residues in the CDR3. The CDR3 loop reads CASSSGRVSTNEKLFF. The CDR3 DNA is TGCGCCAGCAGCTCGGGACGGGTCTCAACTAATGAAAAACTGTTTTTT.

V and J are TRBV4-2 and TRBJ2-3, with D possibly TRBD1 on 5 matching bases. Germline CDR1 and CDR2: LGHNA and YNFKEQ. The CDR3 consists of 12 residues. V was shortened by 3 bases and J by 6 bases, with 7 bases between the two germline ends. Written as DNA, the CDR3 is TGTGCCAGCAGCCACCCAGGGGATACGCAGTATTTT. Translated, it gives CASSHPGDTQYF.